This T cell receptor (beta chain) is drawn from a study of blood T cells in healthy people across ages. Study results and limitations: Among T cells, TCR beta diversity per million cells dropped roughly linearly as age rose.

PCR was performed a second time for roughly 6 to 12 cycles using a sample-barcoded 5' primer and a J-beta primer mix. TCRdb recomputed calls from the 5' RACE reads with MiXCR, one row per CDR3 protein. Among around 990,000 distinct CDR3 sequences listed, under 30% were seen once. On this clonotype: Its antigen is unknown.

The same data also went into a second study, on T cells of mothers and their children. That study reports: Each mother yielded more than 9.5 million TCR beta CDR3 reads. Each child yielded approximately 3 million reads.

The specimen was blood. The source of this sequence is a girl aged 2-9 years in good health.

CDR3 region: CASSPLQEQGEQFF. In DNA, the CDR3 is TGTGCCAGCAGCCCCCTTCAGGAACAGGGTGAGCAGTTCTTC. The rearrangement uses TRBV7-2 and TRBJ2-1; possibly TRBD1 for D (6 bases). V was pared by 5 bases and J by 9 bases, with 17 bases between. This CDR3 has 14 amino acids. The germline V gene encodes CDR1 SGHTA and CDR2 FQGNSA.